A selection of T cell receptor beta chains follows, all from one sample in a study of blood T cell repertoires in COVID-19. Sequencing used immunoSEQ multiplex PCR; TCRdb keeps in-frame clones, though not all of them. This sample has 150,000 to 250,000 clones, with around 82% found just once. The material sequenced was PBMCs or T cells enriched from blood (not recorded which). These receptors came from a man in his forties who had recovered from COVID-19. The CDR3 runs from the conserved cysteine through the conserved F or W. A D gene is named only where the DNA matches it firmly. Size is stated for part of the rows, as once, few or many counts, or as a class when the clone is expanded.

D gene: -
V gene: TRBV6-5
clone size: -
J gene: TRBJ1-1
CDR3 length: 12
CDR3 protein: CASSITGTRTFF
CDR3 DNA: TGTGCCAGCAGCATAACCGGGACAAGAACTTTCTTT

D gene: -
V gene: TRBV9
clone size: -
J gene: TRBJ2-2
CDR3 length: 15
CDR3 protein: CASSVAGQTTGELFF
CDR3 DNA: TGTGCCAGCAGCGTAGCTGGCCAAACCACCGGGGAGCTGTTTTTT

D gene: -
V gene: TRBV5-1
clone size: many
J gene: TRBJ2-2
CDR3 length: 14
CDR3 protein: CASSFVQDTGELFF
CDR3 DNA: TGCGCCAGCAGCTTCGTACAGGACACCGGGGAGCTGTTTTTT

D gene: TRBD1
V gene: TRBV5-1
clone size: -
J gene: TRBJ1-2
CDR3 length: 12
CDR3 protein: CASRGDSYGYTF
CDR3 DNA: TGCGCCAGCAGAGGGGACAGCTATGGCTACACCTTC

D gene: TRBD1
V gene: TRBV10-3
clone size: once
J gene: TRBJ1-5
CDR3 length: 21
CDR3 protein: CAITLDREITGRRRGNQPQHF
CDR3 DNA: TGTGCCATCACCCTGGACAGGGAGATTACAGGGCGGCGAAGAGGCAATCAGCCCCAGCATTTT

D gene: -
V gene: TRBV28
clone size: few
J gene: TRBJ1-5
CDR3 length: 15
CDR3 protein: CASSLSLGPNQPQHF
CDR3 DNA: TGTGCCAGCAGTTTAAGTCTTGGCCCCAATCAGCCCCAGCATTTT

D gene: -
V gene: TRBV6-5
clone size: -
J gene: TRBJ1-6
CDR3 length: 14
CDR3 protein: CASSYEPGYSPLHF
CDR3 DNA: TGTGCCAGCAGTTACGAACCGGGATATTCACCCCTCCACTTT

D gene: -
V gene: TRBV6-4
clone size: -
J gene: TRBJ1-2
CDR3 length: 14
CDR3 protein: CASSYKGHNYGYTF
CDR3 DNA: TGTGCCAGCAGTTATAAGGGGCACAACTATGGCTACACCTTC

D gene: -
V gene: TRBV2
clone size: -
J gene: TRBJ1-1
CDR3 length: 15
CDR3 protein: CASSEAQGVGAEAFF
CDR3 DNA: TGTGCCAGCAGTGAAGCACAGGGAGTTGGGGCTGAAGCTTTCTTT

D gene: -
V gene: TRBV6-1
clone size: -
J gene: TRBJ1-6
CDR3 length: 17
CDR3 protein: CASSEFGGSSYNSPLHF
CDR3 DNA: TGTGCCAGCAGTGAATTCGGGGGGAGCTCCTATAATTCACCCCTCCACTTT

D gene: TRBD1
V gene: TRBV6-4
clone size: -
J gene: TRBJ2-3
CDR3 length: 17
CDR3 protein: CASRKRGTGGLADTQYF
CDR3 DNA: TGTGCCAGCAGGAAGCGCGGGACAGGGGGCCTGGCAGATACGCAGTATTTT

D gene: TRBD2
V gene: TRBV7-2
clone size: -
J gene: TRBJ2-3
CDR3 length: 15
CDR3 protein: CASGLRGAGTDTQYF
CDR3 DNA: TGTGCCAGCGGGTTGCGGGGGGCGGGCACAGATACGCAGTATTTT

D gene: TRBD2
V gene: TRBV6-1
clone size: -
J gene: TRBJ2-5
CDR3 length: 15
CDR3 protein: CASSERGLSQETQYF
CDR3 DNA: TGTGCCAGCAGTGAAAGGGGACTATCCCAAGAGACCCAGTACTTC

D gene: -
V gene: TRBV4-2
clone size: -
J gene: TRBJ2-7
CDR3 length: 14
CDR3 protein: CASSLGTTRYEQYF
CDR3 DNA: TGTGCCAGCAGCCTGGGGACAACGCGCTACGAGCAGTACTTC

D gene: TRBD1
V gene: TRBV25-1
clone size: once
J gene: TRBJ1-2
CDR3 length: 15
CDR3 protein: CASSEVGDRGGGYTF
CDR3 DNA: TGTGCCAGCAGTGAAGTGGGGGACAGGGGTGGAGGCTACACCTTC

D gene: -
V gene: TRBV6-5
clone size: once
J gene: TRBJ2-7
CDR3 length: 16
CDR3 protein: CASSYSIDHREREQYF
CDR3 DNA: TGTGCCAGCAGTTACTCGATCGACCACAGGGAACGGGAGCAGTACTTC

D gene: TRBD1
V gene: TRBV20-1
clone size: few
J gene: TRBJ1-2
CDR3 length: 8
CDR3 protein: CSTGEFTF
CDR3 DNA: TGCAGTACAGGGGAATTCACCTTC

D gene: TRBD2
V gene: TRBV11-2
clone size: once
J gene: TRBJ2-4
CDR3 length: 19
CDR3 protein: CASSLGKTSGGLAKNIQYF
CDR3 DNA: TGTGCCAGCAGCTTAGGCAAGACTAGCGGGGGACTAGCCAAAAACATTCAGTACTTC

D gene: -
V gene: TRBV12-3/TRBV12-4
clone size: -
J gene: TRBJ2-7
CDR3 length: 13
CDR3 protein: CASKRTGTYEQYF
CDR3 DNA: TGTGCCAGCAAAAGGACGGGGACCTACGAGCAGTACTTC

D gene: -
V gene: TRBV7-2
clone size: -
J gene: TRBJ2-4
CDR3 length: 13
CDR3 protein: CASSQQGQNIQYF
CDR3 DNA: TGTGCCAGCAGCCAACAGGGACAAAACATTCAGTACTTC

D gene: -
V gene: TRBV29-1
clone size: -
J gene: TRBJ2-7
CDR3 length: 11
CDR3 protein: CSGLETNEQYF
CDR3 DNA: TGCAGCGGACTGGAAACTAACGAGCAGTACTTC

D gene: -
V gene: TRBV19
clone size: -
J gene: TRBJ1-1
CDR3 length: 14
CDR3 protein: CASSWDTQNTEAFF
CDR3 DNA: TGTGCCAGTAGCTGGGACACCCAGAACACTGAAGCTTTCTTT

D gene: TRBD1
V gene: TRBV6-5
clone size: -
J gene: TRBJ1-1
CDR3 length: 15
CDR3 protein: CASSPQRGRRTEAFF
CDR3 DNA: TGTGCCAGCAGTCCTCAGAGGGGGCGAAGAACTGAAGCTTTCTTT

D gene: TRBD1
V gene: TRBV27
clone size: -
J gene: TRBJ1-5
CDR3 length: 16
CDR3 protein: CASSLTGARSNQPQHF
CDR3 DNA: TGTGCCAGCAGTTTGACAGGGGCCCGTAGCAATCAGCCCCAGCATTTT

D gene: -
V gene: TRBV7-2
clone size: -
J gene: TRBJ2-1
CDR3 length: 17
CDR3 protein: CASSLRPAGSSYNEQFF
CDR3 DNA: TGTGCCAGCAGCCTCCGGCCGGCGGGAAGCTCCTACAATGAGCAGTTCTTC

D gene: -
V gene: TRBV5-1
clone size: -
J gene: TRBJ2-6
CDR3 length: 14
CDR3 protein: CASSPPNGANVLTF
CDR3 DNA: TGCGCCAGCAGCCCCCCTAATGGGGCCAACGTCCTGACTTTC

D gene: TRBD1
V gene: TRBV5-4
clone size: -
J gene: TRBJ2-1
CDR3 length: 14
CDR3 protein: CASSLGEGQGGRFF
CDR3 DNA: TGTGCCAGCAGCTTGGGGGAAGGACAGGGCGGCAGGTTCTTC

D gene: TRBD1
V gene: TRBV4-1
clone size: -
J gene: TRBJ1-2
CDR3 length: 18
CDR3 protein: CASSQDSGTGIGGWGYTF
CDR3 DNA: TGCGCCAGCAGCCAAGATTCCGGGACAGGGATAGGTGGTTGGGGCTACACCTTC

D gene: -
V gene: TRBV4-1
clone size: -
J gene: TRBJ1-2
CDR3 length: 15
CDR3 protein: CASSPGGTGNYGYTF
CDR3 DNA: TGCGCCAGCAGCCCGGGCGGGACGGGAAACTATGGCTACACCTTC

D gene: -
V gene: TRBV7-2
clone size: few
J gene: TRBJ2-2
CDR3 length: 14
CDR3 protein: CASKRTANTGELFF
CDR3 DNA: TGTGCCAGCAAAAGGACAGCGAACACCGGGGAGCTGTTTTTT

D gene: -
V gene: TRBV6-4
clone size: -
J gene: TRBJ1-1
CDR3 length: 15
CDR3 protein: CASSDPGSVPREAFF
CDR3 DNA: TGTGCCAGCAGTGACCCGGGATCCGTTCCCAGGGAAGCTTTCTTT

D gene: TRBD1
V gene: TRBV28
clone size: once
J gene: TRBJ1-1
CDR3 length: 15
CDR3 protein: CASSLGDSTETEAFF
CDR3 DNA: TGTGCCAGCAGTTTAGGGGACAGCACAGAAACTGAAGCTTTCTTT

D gene: -
V gene: TRBV28
clone size: -
J gene: TRBJ1-1
CDR3 length: 16
CDR3 protein: CASSFPGDREGTEAFF
CDR3 DNA: TGTGCCAGCAGTTTCCCCGGGGATAGAGAGGGCACTGAAGCTTTCTTT

D gene: TRBD1
V gene: TRBV5-1
clone size: -
J gene: TRBJ1-2
CDR3 length: 15
CDR3 protein: CASSLGDRQNYGYTF
CDR3 DNA: TGCGCCAGCAGCTTGGGGGACAGGCAAAACTATGGCTACACCTTC

D gene: TRBD1
V gene: TRBV4-1
clone size: -
J gene: TRBJ2-3
CDR3 length: 13
CDR3 protein: CASTPGGTDTQYF
CDR3 DNA: TGCGCCAGCACCCCAGGGGGTACAGATACGCAGTATTTT

D gene: TRBD1
V gene: TRBV12-5
clone size: once
J gene: TRBJ1-1
CDR3 length: 17
CDR3 protein: CASGDDRGLTGRTEAFF
CDR3 DNA: TGTGCTAGTGGCGACGACAGGGGGTTAACCGGAAGGACTGAAGCTTTCTTT

D gene: TRBD1
V gene: TRBV24-1
clone size: -
J gene: TRBJ1-2
CDR3 length: 17
CDR3 protein: CATSDSGENRGTYGYTF
CDR3 DNA: TGTGCCACCAGTGATTCTGGGGAAAACAGGGGGACCTATGGCTACACCTTC

D gene: -
V gene: TRBV11-2
clone size: few
J gene: TRBJ1-2
CDR3 length: 14
CDR3 protein: CASSPPGRGLGYTF
CDR3 DNA: TGTGCCAGCAGCCCCCCCGGCAGGGGACTAGGCTACACCTTC

D gene: -
V gene: TRBV20-1
clone size: -
J gene: TRBJ1-3
CDR3 length: 16
CDR3 protein: CSASPHAPSSGNTIYF
CDR3 DNA: TGCAGTGCTAGTCCCCACGCCCCGAGCTCTGGAAACACCATATATTTT

D gene: TRBD1
V gene: TRBV5-1
clone size: -
J gene: TRBJ1-1
CDR3 length: 14
CDR3 protein: CASSLGTGIPEAFF
CDR3 DNA: TGCGCCAGCAGCTTGGGGACAGGTATCCCTGAAGCTTTCTTT

D gene: -
V gene: TRBV19
clone size: -
J gene: TRBJ1-5
CDR3 length: 13
CDR3 protein: CASSSDPGRPQHF
CDR3 DNA: TGTGCCAGTAGTAGTGACCCGGGGAGGCCCCAGCATTTT

D gene: TRBD1
V gene: TRBV5-1
clone size: few
J gene: TRBJ2-7
CDR3 length: 15
CDR3 protein: CASSPLWTGDYEQYF
CDR3 DNA: TGCGCCAGCAGCCCTCTATGGACAGGGGACTACGAGCAGTACTTC

D gene: TRBD2
V gene: TRBV27
clone size: -
J gene: TRBJ2-7
CDR3 length: 15
CDR3 protein: CATILWGGSSYEQYF
CDR3 DNA: TGTGCCACCATCTTATGGGGGGGGTCCTCTTACGAGCAGTACTTC

D gene: -
V gene: TRBV2
clone size: -
J gene: TRBJ1-2
CDR3 length: 14
CDR3 protein: CASRSGATNYGYTF
CDR3 DNA: TGTGCCAGCAGATCAGGGGCCACTAACTATGGCTACACCTTC

D gene: -
V gene: TRBV7-8
clone size: -
J gene: TRBJ2-7
CDR3 length: 14
CDR3 protein: CASSLESVLYEQYF
CDR3 DNA: TGTGCCAGCAGCTTAGAATCGGTACTCTACGAGCAGTACTTC

D gene: TRBD1
V gene: TRBV4-2
clone size: -
J gene: TRBJ1-1
CDR3 length: 13
CDR3 protein: CASSQDHRGEAFF
CDR3 DNA: TGTGCCAGCAGCCAGGACCACAGGGGTGAAGCTTTCTTT

D gene: -
V gene: TRBV10-3
clone size: -
J gene: TRBJ2-5
CDR3 length: 15
CDR3 protein: CAISFTGTKTETQYF
CDR3 DNA: TGTGCCATCAGCTTTACCGGGACAAAAACGGAGACCCAGTACTTC

D gene: -
V gene: TRBV7-9
clone size: -
J gene: TRBJ1-1
CDR3 length: 14
CDR3 protein: CASSSSTGITEAFF
CDR3 DNA: TGTGCCAGCAGCTCCAGCACAGGGATCACTGAAGCTTTCTTT

D gene: -
V gene: TRBV9
clone size: -
J gene: TRBJ2-1
CDR3 length: 11
CDR3 protein: CASANDNEQFF
CDR3 DNA: TGTGCCAGCGCGAACGACAATGAGCAGTTCTTC

D gene: TRBD2
V gene: TRBV28
clone size: -
J gene: TRBJ2-3
CDR3 length: 17
CDR3 protein: CASSILAGKESTDTQYF
CDR3 DNA: TGTGCCAGCAGTATACTAGCGGGGAAAGAGAGCACAGATACGCAGTATTTT

D gene: TRBD1
V gene: TRBV7-2
clone size: -
J gene: TRBJ1-3
CDR3 length: 16
CDR3 protein: CASSSRDRGRGNTIYF
CDR3 DNA: TGTGCCAGCAGCTCCCGGGACAGGGGGCGGGGAAACACCATATATTTT

D gene: -
V gene: TRBV5-6
clone size: few
J gene: TRBJ1-1
CDR3 length: 16
CDR3 protein: CASIQSLGGINTEAFF
CDR3 DNA: TGTGCCAGCATCCAAAGCTTGGGAGGGATAAACACTGAAGCTTTCTTT

D gene: TRBD1
V gene: TRBV10-3
clone size: -
J gene: TRBJ1-1
CDR3 length: 13
CDR3 protein: CAISEDRATEAFF
CDR3 DNA: TGTGCCATCAGTGAAGACAGGGCGACTGAAGCTTTCTTT

D gene: TRBD1
V gene: TRBV7-2
clone size: few
J gene: TRBJ1-1
CDR3 length: 15
CDR3 protein: CASSFLGQGSTEAFF
CDR3 DNA: TGTGCCAGCAGCTTCCTTGGACAGGGGAGTACTGAAGCTTTCTTT